A single sample is the source of the 8 T cell receptor beta chains below, sequenced in a study of graft-versus-host responses after intestinal transplantation. Some clones are missing from TCRdb's copy, which holds only in-frame ones; the method was immunoSEQ multiplex PCR. The sample shows about 11,000 clones, roughly 80% of them seen only once. Intraepithelial and lamina propria lymphocytes were released after the graft tissue was processed. Sequencing used ileum tissue, obtained 23 days after intestinal transplant. These TCRs come from a human patient who received an intestinal transplant, so some T cells may come from the graft donor.

This chain connects TRBV19 to TRBJ2-5; D remains ambiguous. This CDR3 is 11 amino acids long. V lost 4 bases to trimming and J lost 3 bases, with 3 bases between them. CDR1 and CDR2 from the germline V gene are LNHDA and SQIVND (reference sequence). CDR3 in amino acids: CASSREETQYF. CDR3 nucleotide sequence: TGTGCCAGTAGTAGGGAAGAGACCCAGTACTTC.

The J gene is TRBJ2-7, the V gene TRBV7-3; 11 nucleotides line up with TRBD2. Germline CDR1 and CDR2: SGHTA and FQGTGA. Trimming cost V 5 bases and J 9 bases; bases outside gene matches: 3. CDR3 length: 12 residues. Written as DNA, the CDR3 is TGTGCCAGCAGCCCCGGACTAGCGGGGCAGTACTTC. It encodes CASSPGLAGQYF.

The V call is TRBV30, the J call TRBJ1-5, with TRBD1 matching 7 bases. The CDR3 consists of 13 residues. CDR1 and CDR2 (germline): GTSNPN, SVGIG (reference sequence). Trimming took 3 bases from V and 7 from J; bases not matched to a gene: 6. The CDR3 is CAWSTGVRQPQHF. DNA of the CDR3: TGTGCCTGGAGCACAGGGGTTAGGCAGCCCCAGCATTTT.

Only a few counts were recorded for this clone. This chain connects TRBV5-5 to TRBJ1-4, with D possibly matching TRBD1 (5 bases). V was pared by 4 bases and J by 2 bases, with 9 bases between. The germline CDR1 and CDR2 sequences are SGHKS and YYEKEE (reference sequence). The CDR3 runs to 14 residues. The CDR3 spells CASSQGYTNEKLFF. CDR3 sequence (DNA): TGTGCCAGCAGCCAGGGATATACTAATGAAAAACTGTTTTTT.

The chain carries TRBV28 and TRBJ1-3; 8 bases match TRBD1. CDR1 is MDHEN and CDR2 is SYDVKM in the germline V gene. V was clipped by 2 bases and J by 0 bases; unmatched bases: 6. The CDR3 contains 17 residues. The DNA of the CDR3 is TGTGCCAGCAGTTTAGGGGTTACAGGGGGCTCTGGAAACACCATATATTTT. It translates to CASSLGVTGGSGNTIYF.

This clone showed up just once. J is TRBJ1-2 and V is TRBV21-1. TRBV21-1 is annotated as a pseudogene. The length of the CDR3 is 16 residues. The CDR3 is CASSQGSAQFNYGYTF. CDR3 in DNA: TGTGCCAGCAGCCAAGGGTCCGCCCAATTTAACTATGGCTACACCTTC.

J is TRBJ1-2 and V is TRBV27; no firm D call. Trimming removed 2 bases at V and 3 bases at J, with 7 bases between. Germline CDR1 reads MNHEY; CDR2 reads SMNVEV (reference sequence). This CDR3 contains 13 residues. In nucleotides, the CDR3 is TGTGCCAGCAGTTTAGGCCGGTACTATGGCTACACCTTC. Encoded protein: CASSLGRYYGYTF.

In its sample, this clone was seen once. The chain has TRBV4-2 and TRBJ1-1, with a weak D call TRBD1 (5 bases). The CDR3 totals 14 residues. Germline lookup yields CDR1 LGHNA and CDR2 YNFKEQ. V was trimmed by 0 bases and J by 1 base, leaving 6 bases between them. CDR3 residues: CASSQDGGNTEAFF. The CDR3 region has the DNA TGTGCCAGCAGCCAAGATGGGGGGAACACTGAAGCTTTCTTT.